A single sample gave rise to the 20 T cell receptor beta chains below, sequenced in a study of early T cells in non-severe SARS-CoV-2 infection. MiXCR, run by TCRdb on the 5' RACE reads, gives a single entry per CDR3 protein. The sample records about 84,000 distinct CDR3 sequences, 9.5% to 13% being singletons. The sequenced sample was whole blood. The receptor set was obtained from an adult who was a healthcare worker with PCR-confirmed SARS-CoV-2 infection or an uninfected control (not recorded which).

This clonotype was seen only a few times. V usage is TRBV7-2 and J usage is TRBJ2-3; 14 bases line up with TRBD2. V was pared by 3 bases and J by 5 bases, with 10 bases of the junction left unmatched. The CDR3 contains 18 residues. The germline gives CDR1 SGHTA, CDR2 FQGNSA. The DNA of the CDR3 is TGTGCCAGCAGCTTCTACCGAAGACTAGCGGGGGGGCAAGATACGCAGTATTTT. Amino acid sequence: CASSFYRRLAGGQDTQYF.

The genes are TRBV29-1 and TRBJ1-5; D remains unclear. This CDR3 has 12 residues. Germline-derived CDR1 and CDR2 are SQVTM and ANQGSEA. Trimming stripped 4 bases from V and 2 bases from J, with 6 bases between. In nucleotides, the CDR3 is TGCAGCGTTGTGGCAGGCAATCAGCCCCAGCATTTT. It encodes CSVVAGNQPQHF.

This clonotype showed up many times. V is TRBV29-1 and J is TRBJ2-7; D perhaps matches TRBD1 (5 bases). This CDR3 comprises 13 residues. Germline V CDR1 and CDR2: SQVTM, ANQGSEA. The germline V and J ends were trimmed by 6 bases and 3 bases, with 15 bases remaining between them. The CDR3 DNA reads as TGCAGCGTCCGGACCGACAGCCTCTACGAGCAGTACTTC. It encodes CSVRTDSLYEQYF.

By sample fraction, this clonotype is medium-sized. This chain joins TRBV7-2 and TRBJ1-1; a weak D match, TRBD1 (5 bases). There are 14 residues in the CDR3. V was shortened by 2 bases and J by 9 bases, with 16 bases between the two germline ends. Germline V lookup: CDR1 SGHTA, CDR2 FQGNSA. As DNA, the CDR3 is TGTGCCAGCAGCTTAAGTGCCGGCAGGGTGAAAGCTTTCTTT. The encoded protein is CASSLSAGRVKAFF.

This chain connects TRBV12-5 to TRBJ1-1, with D maybe TRBD1 (6 bases). The CDR3 spans 22 residues. Trimming removed 0 bases at V and 6 bases at J, with 35 bases between. Per germline, CDR1 LGHNT and CDR2 FRNRAP. The CDR3 DNA reads as TGTGCTAGTGGTTTGGTACATTCTTTTCCCGGGACACAAAAAATTTCCGAGCCTGAAGCTTTCTTT. Its protein product is CASGLVHSFPGTQKISEPEAFF. The full variable domain, in which reference TRBV12-5 and TRBJ1-1 provide the parts outside the CDR3, is DARVTQTPRHKVTEMGQEVTMRCQPILGHNTVFWYRQTMMQGLELLAYFRNRAPLDDSGMPKDRFSAEMPDATLATLKIQPSEPRDSAVYFCASGLVHSFPGTQKISEPEAFFGQGTRLTVV.

This clonotype was seen ten or more times. DNA for the CDR3: TGTGCCAGCAGCTTACGGATACCGGGAGGGAGCACAGATACGCAGTATTTT. Translation: CASSLRIPGGSTDTQYF. This rearrangement joins TRBV7-8 to TRBJ2-3, with 8 bases identical to TRBD2. J gave up 0 bases and V 2 bases, and 7 bases lay outside the gene matches. This CDR3 has 17 residues. CDR1 is SGHVS, CDR2 FQNEAQ, per germline.

The chain employs TRBV12-5 and TRBJ2-1; D might be TRBD2 (5 bases). Trimming took 6 bases from V and 10 from J, leaving 13 bases between them. The germline CDR1 and CDR2 sequences are LGHNT and FRNRAP. The CDR3 covers 12 residues. The CDR3 coding sequence is TGTGCTAGTGGCCCGTCCGAGCGGGAGCAGTTCTTC. Translating it yields CASGPSEREQFF.

This clonotype was counted only a few times. J is TRBJ1-2 and V is TRBV3-1; D gene unclear. This CDR3 has 14 amino acids. V gave up 0 bases and J gave up 5 bases, with 10 bases separating them. CDR1 and CDR2 from the germline V gene are LGHDT and YNNKEL (reference sequence). The CDR3 region is CASSQDPRVYGYTF. The CDR3 bases are TGTGCCAGCAGCCAAGACCCCCGGGTGTATGGCTACACCTTC. The full variable domain, rest sourced from reference TRBV3-1 and TRBJ1-2, is DTAVSQTPKYLVTQMGNDKSIKCEQNLGHDTMYWYKQDSKKFLKIMFSYNNKELIINETVPNRFSPKSPDKAHLNLHINSLELGDSAVYFCASSQDPRVYGYTFGSGTRLTVV.

There are many counts of this clonotype. The rearrangement joins TRBV13 to TRBJ2-2, with TRBD2 as a possible D gene (6 bases). This CDR3 has 16 amino acids. Germline V gene sequence: CDR1 PRHDT, CDR2 FYEKMQ (reference sequence). Trimming pared 5 bases from V and 4 bases from J, leaving 17 bases between. The CDR3 nucleotides are TGTGCCAGCAGCCCCTATAGCGGTGACTCCACCGGGGAGCTGTTTTTT. It yields the protein CASSPYSGDSTGELFF.

This clonotype was observed many times. This sequence joins TRBV2 and TRBJ1-5; TRBD1 matches at 7 bases. Germline CDR1 and CDR2: SNHLY and FYNNEI. The CDR3 runs to 14 residues. V shed 5 bases, J shed 3 bases, and the junction held 4 bases outside the gene matches. The CDR3 sequence is CASSKDRDNQPQHF. The CDR3 nucleotides are TGTGCCAGCAGTAAAGACAGGGACAATCAGCCCCAGCATTTT.

This clonotype was detected ten times or more. This sequence joins TRBV11-2 and TRBJ2-1; 7 positions match TRBD2. Germline V CDR1 and CDR2: SGHAT, FQNNGV. V gave up 3 bases and J gave up 0 bases; unmatched junction bases: 2. CDR3 length equals 15 residues. The CDR3 coding sequence is TGTGCCAGCAGCTTGAGCGGGGTCTCCTACAATGAGCAGTTCTTC. Residues: CASSLSGVSYNEQFF. Variable domain in full (rest from reference TRBV11-2 and TRBJ2-1): EAGVAQSPRYKIIEKRQSVAFWCNPISGHATLYWYQQILGQGPKLLIQFQNNGVVDDSQLPKDRFSAERLKGVDSTLKIQPAKLEDSAVYLCASSLSGVSYNEQFFGPGTRLTVL.

Ten or more counts support this clonotype. V usage is TRBV27 and J usage is TRBJ1-2; TRBD1 matches at 7 bases. The CDR3 spans 15 residues. V shed 6 bases, J shed 3 bases, and the junction held 10 bases outside the gene matches. Per the germline V gene, CDR1 is MNHEY and CDR2 is SMNVEV (reference sequence). In DNA form, the CDR3 reads TGTGCCAGCAGATCCGACAGGGAAATATACTATGGCTACACCTTC. This sequence encodes CASRSDREIYYGYTF.

This clonotype was found a few times. This chain connects TRBV24-1 to TRBJ2-4; the match to TRBD1 covers 9 bases. The junction had 7 bases not matched to a gene; V was cut back by 6 bases and J by 8 bases. The germline CDR1 and CDR2 sequences are KGHDR and SFDVKD. The CDR3 has 14 amino acids. Here the CDR3 reads CATSRTGAEDIQYF. CDR3 sequence (DNA): TGTGCCACCAGTCGGACAGGGGCCGAGGACATTCAGTACTTC.

This clonotype appeared many times. The J gene is TRBJ1-2, the V gene TRBV20-1; no firm D call. This CDR3 has 16 residues. Germline V gene sequence: CDR1 DFQATT, CDR2 SNEGSKA (reference sequence). The V end lost 0 bases, the J end lost 0 bases, and 14 bases lay between the germline ends. Here the CDR3 DNA reads TGCAGTGCTAGAGATCGGCGGGGTTCGGCTAACTATGGCTACACCTTC. Translation: CSARDRRGSANYGYTF.

At least ten counts were recorded for this clonotype. The CDR3 is CASMGRDKAFF. CDR3 bases: TGTGCCAGCATGGGGAGGGATAAAGCTTTCTTT. The chain is built from TRBV6-6 and TRBJ1-1, with D uncertain. CDR3 length: 11 amino acids. V was cut by 7 bases and J by 9 bases, with 12 bases left in between. Germline values: CDR1 MNHNY, CDR2 SVGAGI (reference sequence).

Comments on this clonotype: One end of the junction is discordant with germline, which a read error may explain. V is TRBV12-5 and J is TRBJ2-7; TRBD1 matches 9 bases. Per the germline V gene, CDR1 is LGHNT and CDR2 is FRNRAP. The CDR3 covers 16 residues. For the CDR3, the DNA is TGCGCTAGTGGTTTGGCCATGCTAGGGGACAGGGACGAGCAGTACTTC. It yields the protein CASGLAMLGDRDEQYF. Full variable domain (rest looked up from reference TRBV12-5 and TRBJ2-7): DARVTQTPRHKVTEMGQEVTMRCQPILGHNTVFWYRQTMMQGLELLAYFRNRAPLDDSGMPKDRFSAEMPDATLATLKIQPSEPRDSAVYFCASGLAMLGDRDEQYFGPGTRLTVT.

This clonotype was seen a handful of times. V gene TRBV4-1 combines with J gene TRBJ1-6; D is unclear. The CDR3 sequence is 14 residues long. Germline values: CDR1 MGHRA, CDR2 YSYEKL. Trimming removed 1 base at V and 9 bases at J, with 10 bases between. The CDR3, as DNA: TGCGCCAGCAGCCAAGGGTGGAGGGTTTCACCCCTCCACTTT. Translating gives CASSQGWRVSPLHF.

Ten or more counts support this clonotype. This chain links TRBV25-1 with TRBJ1-4, with unresolved D. Germline V CDR1 and CDR2: MGHDK, SYGVNS. Trimming shortened V by 3 bases and J by 8 bases, and 16 bases separated the two germline ends. This CDR3 comprises 15 residues. DNA for the CDR3: TGTGCCAGCAGTGAGTCCCGACCGGGCAGCGAAAAACTGTTTTTT. Translated: CASSESRPGSEKLFF. The complete variable domain, with remaining parts taken from reference TRBV25-1 and TRBJ1-4, reads EADIYQTPRYLVIGTGKKITLECSQTMGHDKMYWYQQDPGMELHLIHYSYGVNSTEKGDLSSESTVSRIRTEHFPLTLESARPSHTSQYLCASSESRPGSEKLFFGSGTQLSVL.

This clonotype was seen many times. The chain joins TRBV3-1 to TRBJ1-1; unclear D gene. The CDR3 loop spans 14 amino acids. Germline V gene lookup returns CDR1 LGHDT and CDR2 YNNKEL (reference sequence). Trimming took 0 bases from V and 0 from J, leaving 5 bases between them. This CDR3 is CASSQDLLNTEAFF. CDR3 coding DNA: TGTGCCAGCAGCCAAGATCTATTGAACACTGAAGCTTTCTTT.

This clonotype was observed at least ten times. The chain employs TRBV15 and TRBJ2-2, with D possibly matching TRBD1 (6 bases). Germline-derived CDR1 and CDR2 are LNHNV and YYDKDF (reference sequence). V lost 3 bases and J lost 3, with 11 bases in between. The CDR3 covers 15 residues. DNA for the CDR3: TGTGCCACCAGCAGGAAACAGGGCTACACCGGGGAGCTGTTTTTT. The encoded protein is CATSRKQGYTGELFF.